This TCR beta chain was documented in a study of cytomegalovirus exposure and HLA in healthy donors. Study-wide findings and caveats: The tendency of first-cohort TCR clusters to co-occur in the 120 validation repertoires was identified by a subsequent analysis. Reports described diagnosis of cytomegalovirus status by the classifier as highly specific and sensitive.

A remark on this clone: Its antigen is undetermined.

CDR1 and CDR2 from the germline V gene are GTSNPN and SVGIG (reference sequence). The CDR3 loop spans 15 amino acids. Unmatched junction bases numbered 7, after V lost 3 bases and J lost 5 bases. Using immunoSEQ multiplex PCR, the repertoire was profiled, and TCRdb retains in-frame clones only, with some absent. The sample lists a few hundred thousand clones, around 86% occurring once. The chain couples TRBV30 to TRBJ2-5, with 12 positions matching TRBD2. Source material: PBMCs. This clonotype was sampled from a woman younger than 35 in good health and CMV-seronegative. In DNA, the CDR3 is TGTGCCTGGAGAGTAGACCTAGCGGGGGGGGAGACCCAGTACTTC. Translated, it gives CAWRVDLAGGETQYF.